This T cell receptor beta chain originates from a study of blood T cells in healthy people across ages. This clonotype was observed a handful of times. Through a sample-barcoded 5' primer and a J-beta primer mix, a second PCR was run for roughly 6 to 11 cycles. Each CDR3 protein gets one entry after TCRdb re-called the 5' RACE reads with MiXCR. The sample holds 1.5 million to 2 million distinct CDR3 sequences, 25% to 30% seen once. The sequencing input was blood. The clonotype comes from a woman in her twenties or thirties in good health.

The CDR3 loop reads CSARSQTDRGRQYF. Here the CDR3 DNA reads TGCAGTGCTAGATCGCAAACCGACAGGGGGCGGCAGTACTTC. V and J are TRBV20-1 and TRBJ2-5; 10 bases match TRBD1. The V segment lost 2 bases and the J segment 11 bases; nucleotides outside the gene matches: 11. The CDR3 spans 14 residues. CDR1 DFQATT and CDR2 SNEGSKA come from the germline V gene (reference sequence).